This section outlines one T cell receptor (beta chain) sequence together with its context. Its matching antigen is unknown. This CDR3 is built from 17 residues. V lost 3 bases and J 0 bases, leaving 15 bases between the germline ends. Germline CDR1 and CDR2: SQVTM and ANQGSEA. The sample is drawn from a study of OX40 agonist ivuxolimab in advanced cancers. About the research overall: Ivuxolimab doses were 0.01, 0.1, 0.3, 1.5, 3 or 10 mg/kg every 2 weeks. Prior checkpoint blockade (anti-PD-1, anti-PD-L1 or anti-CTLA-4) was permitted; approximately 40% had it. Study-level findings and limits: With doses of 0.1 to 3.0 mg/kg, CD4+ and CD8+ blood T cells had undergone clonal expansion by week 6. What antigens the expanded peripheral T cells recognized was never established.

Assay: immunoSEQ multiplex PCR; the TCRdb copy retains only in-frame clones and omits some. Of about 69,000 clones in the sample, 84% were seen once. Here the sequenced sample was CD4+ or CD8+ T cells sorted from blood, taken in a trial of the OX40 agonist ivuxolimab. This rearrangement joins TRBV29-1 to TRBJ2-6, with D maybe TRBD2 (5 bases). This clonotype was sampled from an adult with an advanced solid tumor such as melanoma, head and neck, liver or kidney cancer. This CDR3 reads CSVEWAGDLSGANVLTF. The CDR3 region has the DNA TGCAGCGTTGAGTGGGCGGGTGACCTCTCTGGGGCCAACGTCCTGACTTTC.